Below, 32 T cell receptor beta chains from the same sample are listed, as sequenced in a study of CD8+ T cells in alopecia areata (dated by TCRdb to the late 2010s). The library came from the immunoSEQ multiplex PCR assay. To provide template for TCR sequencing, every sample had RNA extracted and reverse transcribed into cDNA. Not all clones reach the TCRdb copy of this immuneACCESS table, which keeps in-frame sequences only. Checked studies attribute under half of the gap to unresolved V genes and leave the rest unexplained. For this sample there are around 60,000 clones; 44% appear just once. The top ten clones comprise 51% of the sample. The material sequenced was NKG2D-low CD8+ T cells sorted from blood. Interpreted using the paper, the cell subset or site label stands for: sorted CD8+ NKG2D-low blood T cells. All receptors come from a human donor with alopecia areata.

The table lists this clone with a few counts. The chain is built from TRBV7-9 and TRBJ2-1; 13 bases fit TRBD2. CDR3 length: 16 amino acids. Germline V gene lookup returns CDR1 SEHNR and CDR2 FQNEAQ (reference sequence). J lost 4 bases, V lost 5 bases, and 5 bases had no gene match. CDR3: CASSATSGGDYNEQFF. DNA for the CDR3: TGTGCCAGCAGCGCCACTAGCGGGGGGGATTACAATGAGCAGTTCTTC.

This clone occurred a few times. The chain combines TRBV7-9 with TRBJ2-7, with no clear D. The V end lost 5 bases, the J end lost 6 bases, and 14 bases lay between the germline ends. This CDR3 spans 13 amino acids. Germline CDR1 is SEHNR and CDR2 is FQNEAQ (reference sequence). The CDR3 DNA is TGTGCCAGCAGCCCGCCCGGGCCGGCCGAGCAGTACTTC. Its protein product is CASSPPGPAEQYF.

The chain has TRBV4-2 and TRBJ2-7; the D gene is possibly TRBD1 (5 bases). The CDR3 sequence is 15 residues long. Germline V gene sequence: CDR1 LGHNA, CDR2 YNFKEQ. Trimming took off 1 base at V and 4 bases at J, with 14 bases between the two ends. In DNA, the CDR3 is TGTGCCAGCAGCCAAGTTCAGGGCCTACATTACGAGCAGTACTTC. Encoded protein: CASSQVQGLHYEQYF.

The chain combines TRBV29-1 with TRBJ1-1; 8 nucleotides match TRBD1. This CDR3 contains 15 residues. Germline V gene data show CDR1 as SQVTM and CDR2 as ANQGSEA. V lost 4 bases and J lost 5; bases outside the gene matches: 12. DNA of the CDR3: TGCAGCGTTGGAGGTCAGGGGGCGAATTGGACTGAAGCTTTCTTT. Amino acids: CSVGGQGANWTEAFF.

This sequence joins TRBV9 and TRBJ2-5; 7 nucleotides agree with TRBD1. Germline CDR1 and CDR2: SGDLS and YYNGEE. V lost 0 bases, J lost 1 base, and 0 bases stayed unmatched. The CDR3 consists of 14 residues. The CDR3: CASSVAGGQETQYF. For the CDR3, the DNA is TGTGCCAGCAGCGTAGCAGGGGGCCAAGAGACCCAGTACTTC.

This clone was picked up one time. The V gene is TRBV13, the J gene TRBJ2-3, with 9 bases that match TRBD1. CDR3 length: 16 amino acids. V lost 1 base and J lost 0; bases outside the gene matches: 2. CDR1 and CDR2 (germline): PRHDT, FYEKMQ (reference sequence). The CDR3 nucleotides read TGTGCCAGCAGCTTAGAAGGGACAGGGAGCACAGATACGCAGTATTTT. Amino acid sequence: CASSLEGTGSTDTQYF.

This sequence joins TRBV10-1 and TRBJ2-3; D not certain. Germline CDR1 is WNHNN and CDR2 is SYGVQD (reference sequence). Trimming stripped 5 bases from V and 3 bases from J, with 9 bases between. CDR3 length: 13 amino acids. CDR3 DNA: TGCGCCAGCAGTCCCACCGGGACAGATACGCAGTATTTT. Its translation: CASSPTGTDTQYF.

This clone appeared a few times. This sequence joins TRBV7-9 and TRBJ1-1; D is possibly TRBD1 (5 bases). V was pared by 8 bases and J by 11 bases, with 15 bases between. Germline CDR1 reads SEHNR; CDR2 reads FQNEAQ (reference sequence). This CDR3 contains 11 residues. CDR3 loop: CASRTRAEAFF. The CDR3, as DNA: TGTGCCAGCCGGACCAGGGCAGAGGCTTTCTTT.

CDR3 residues: CASTFLQDGTDTQYF. The CDR3 DNA reads as TGTGCCAGCACCTTCCTCCAGGACGGCACAGATACGCAGTATTTT. J is TRBJ2-3 and V is TRBV5-6, with D unresolved. Trimming shortened V by 6 bases and J by 1 base, and 15 bases separated the two germline ends. The germline gives CDR1 SGHDT, CDR2 YYEEEE. The CDR3 contains 15 residues.

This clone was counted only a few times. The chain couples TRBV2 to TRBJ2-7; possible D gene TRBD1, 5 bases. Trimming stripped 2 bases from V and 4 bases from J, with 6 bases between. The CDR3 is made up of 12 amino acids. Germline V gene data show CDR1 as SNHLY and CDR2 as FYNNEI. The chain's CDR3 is CASSEKGYEQYF. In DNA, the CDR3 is TGTGCCAGCAGTGAAAAGGGGTACGAGCAGTACTTC.

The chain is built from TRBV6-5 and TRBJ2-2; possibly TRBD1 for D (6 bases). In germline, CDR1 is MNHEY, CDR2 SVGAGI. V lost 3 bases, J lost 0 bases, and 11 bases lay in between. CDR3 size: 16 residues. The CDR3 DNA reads TGTGCCAGCAGTTATCGGACAGCGACGAACACCGGGGAGCTGTTTTTT. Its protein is CASSYRTATNTGELFF.

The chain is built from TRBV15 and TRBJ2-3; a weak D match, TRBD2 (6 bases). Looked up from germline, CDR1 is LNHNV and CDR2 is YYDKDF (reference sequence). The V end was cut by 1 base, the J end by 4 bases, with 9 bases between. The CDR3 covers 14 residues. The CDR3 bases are TGTGCCACCAGCAGAGTGGGAGGTGCAGATACGCAGTATTTT. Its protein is CATSRVGGADTQYF.

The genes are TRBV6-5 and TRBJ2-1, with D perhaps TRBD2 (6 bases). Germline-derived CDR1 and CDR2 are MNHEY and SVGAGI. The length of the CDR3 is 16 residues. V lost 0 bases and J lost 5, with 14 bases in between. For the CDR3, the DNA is TGTGCCAGCAGTTACTCTTACCCCGGGAGCGACAATGAGCAGTTCTTC. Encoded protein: CASSYSYPGSDNEQFF.

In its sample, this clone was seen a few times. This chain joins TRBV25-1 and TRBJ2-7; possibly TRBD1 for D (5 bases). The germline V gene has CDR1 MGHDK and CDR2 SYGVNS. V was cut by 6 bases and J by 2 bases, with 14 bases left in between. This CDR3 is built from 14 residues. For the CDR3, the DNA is TGTGCCAGCAGGTCTGGACAACGACCCTACGAGCAGTACTTC. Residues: CASRSGQRPYEQYF.

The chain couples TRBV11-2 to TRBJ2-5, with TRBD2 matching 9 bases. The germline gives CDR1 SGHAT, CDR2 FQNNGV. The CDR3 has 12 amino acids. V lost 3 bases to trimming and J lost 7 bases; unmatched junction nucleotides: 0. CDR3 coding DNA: TGTGCCAGCAGCTTTAGCGGGGGGACCCAGTACTTC. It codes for CASSFSGGTQYF.

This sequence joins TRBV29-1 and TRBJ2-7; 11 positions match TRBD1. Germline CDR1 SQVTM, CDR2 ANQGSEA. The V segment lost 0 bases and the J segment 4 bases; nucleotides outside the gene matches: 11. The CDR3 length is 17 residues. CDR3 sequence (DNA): TGCAGCGTTGAAGACCCCAGTGCGGGACAGGGGGTTTACGAGCAGTACTTC. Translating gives CSVEDPSAGQGVYEQYF.

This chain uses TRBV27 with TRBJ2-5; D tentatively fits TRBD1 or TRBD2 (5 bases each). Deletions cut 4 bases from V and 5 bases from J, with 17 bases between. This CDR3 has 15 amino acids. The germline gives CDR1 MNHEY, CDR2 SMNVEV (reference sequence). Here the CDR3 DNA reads TGTGCCAGCAGTTCGAACCCGGCTAGGGACGAGACCCAGTACTTC. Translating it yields CASSSNPARDETQYF.

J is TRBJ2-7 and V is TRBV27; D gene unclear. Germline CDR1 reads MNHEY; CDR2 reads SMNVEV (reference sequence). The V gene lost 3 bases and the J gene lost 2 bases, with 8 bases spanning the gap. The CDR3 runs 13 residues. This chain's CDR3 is CASSFTPTYEQYF. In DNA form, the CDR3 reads TGTGCCAGCAGTTTTACTCCTACCTACGAGCAGTACTTC.

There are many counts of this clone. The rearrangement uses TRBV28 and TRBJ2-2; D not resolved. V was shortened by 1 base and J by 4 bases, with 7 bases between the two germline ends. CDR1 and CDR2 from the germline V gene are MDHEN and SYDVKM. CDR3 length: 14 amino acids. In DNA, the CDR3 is TGTGCCAGCAGTTTATTCACCCTCACCGGGGAGCTGTTTTTT. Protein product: CASSLFTLTGELFF.

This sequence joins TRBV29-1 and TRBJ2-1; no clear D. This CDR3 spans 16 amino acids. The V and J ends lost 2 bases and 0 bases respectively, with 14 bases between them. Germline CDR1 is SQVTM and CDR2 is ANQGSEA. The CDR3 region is CSVERATGSSYNEQFF. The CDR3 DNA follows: TGCAGCGTTGAACGTGCGACTGGAAGCTCCTACAATGAGCAGTTCTTC.

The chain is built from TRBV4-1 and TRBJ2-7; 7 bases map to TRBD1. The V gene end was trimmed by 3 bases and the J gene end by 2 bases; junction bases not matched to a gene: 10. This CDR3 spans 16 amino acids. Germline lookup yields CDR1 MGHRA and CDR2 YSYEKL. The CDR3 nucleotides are TGCGCCAGCAGCCACCCTGGCACAGGGGCGGCCTACGAGCAGTACTTC. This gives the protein CASSHPGTGAAYEQYF.

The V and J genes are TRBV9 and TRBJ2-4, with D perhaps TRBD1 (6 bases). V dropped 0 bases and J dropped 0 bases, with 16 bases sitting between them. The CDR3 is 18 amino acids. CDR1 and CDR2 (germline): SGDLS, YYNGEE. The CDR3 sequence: CASSVEDSLSSAKNIQYF. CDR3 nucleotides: TGTGCCAGCAGCGTAGAGGACAGTCTAAGTTCAGCCAAAAACATTCAGTACTTC.

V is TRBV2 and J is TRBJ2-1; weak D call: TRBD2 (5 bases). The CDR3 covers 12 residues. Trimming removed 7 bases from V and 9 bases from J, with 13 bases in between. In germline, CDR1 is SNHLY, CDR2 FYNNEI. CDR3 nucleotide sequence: TGTGCCAGCAACCACGAGGGTATTGAGCAGTTCTTC. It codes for CASNHEGIEQFF.

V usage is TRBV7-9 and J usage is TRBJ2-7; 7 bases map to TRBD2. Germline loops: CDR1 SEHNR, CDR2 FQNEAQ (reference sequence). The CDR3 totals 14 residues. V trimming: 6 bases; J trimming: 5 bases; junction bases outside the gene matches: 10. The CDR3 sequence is CASSQGRGVNEQYF. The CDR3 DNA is TGTGCCAGCAGTCAAGGACGGGGGGTGAACGAGCAGTACTTC.

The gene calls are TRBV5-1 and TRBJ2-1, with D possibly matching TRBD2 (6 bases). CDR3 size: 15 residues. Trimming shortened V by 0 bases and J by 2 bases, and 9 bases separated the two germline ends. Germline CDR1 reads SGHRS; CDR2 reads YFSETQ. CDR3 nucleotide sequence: TGCGCCAGCAGCTTGGGTCGGGAGCCCTACAATGAGCAGTTCTTC. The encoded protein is CASSLGREPYNEQFF. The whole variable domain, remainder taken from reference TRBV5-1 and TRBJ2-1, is KAGVTQTPRYLIKTRGQQVTLSCSPISGHRSVSWYQQTPGQGLQFLFEYFSETQRNKGNFPGRFSGRQFSNSRSEMNVSTLELGDSALYLCASSLGREPYNEQFFGPGTRLTVL.

The CDR3 loop is CSVVGWDGAIYF. CDR3 in DNA: TGCAGCGTTGTGGGGTGGGACGGCGCCATATATTTT. This rearrangement joins TRBV29-1 to TRBJ1-3, with D perhaps matching TRBD1 (5 bases). Per germline, CDR1 SQVTM and CDR2 ANQGSEA. The germline V and J ends were trimmed by 4 bases and 11 bases, with 15 bases remaining between them. CDR3 length: 12 residues.

The DNA for the CDR3 is TGTGCCAGCAGCGGACGACTAAGCTCCTACGAGCAGTACTTC. Residues: CASSGRLSSYEQYF. V and J are TRBV9 and TRBJ2-7; maybe TRBD2 (5 bases). There are 14 residues in the CDR3. V dropped 3 bases and J dropped 0 bases, with 10 bases sitting between them. Germline V gene data show CDR1 as SGDLS and CDR2 as YYNGEE.

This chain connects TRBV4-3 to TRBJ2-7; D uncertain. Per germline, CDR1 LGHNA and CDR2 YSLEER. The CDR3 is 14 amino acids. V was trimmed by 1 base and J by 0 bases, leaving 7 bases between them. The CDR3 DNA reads TGCGCCAGCAGCCAAGCGAGGAGCTCCTACGAGCAGTACTTC. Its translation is CASSQARSSYEQYF.

In DNA, the CDR3 is TGTGCCAGCAGCCAGGACAGGGAGACTGGGGCCAACGTCCTGACTTTC. Translating it yields CASSQDRETGANVLTF. The genes are TRBV7-2 and TRBJ2-6, with 8 positions matching TRBD1. CDR1 SGHTA and CDR2 FQGNSA come from the germline V gene. V lost 5 bases, J lost 2 bases, and 5 bases stayed unmatched. The CDR3 is 16 amino acids.

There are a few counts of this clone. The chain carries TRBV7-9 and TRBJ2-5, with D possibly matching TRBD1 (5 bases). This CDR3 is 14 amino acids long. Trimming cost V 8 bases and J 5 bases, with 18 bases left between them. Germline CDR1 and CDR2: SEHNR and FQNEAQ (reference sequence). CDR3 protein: CASEQVVFGETQYF. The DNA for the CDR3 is TGTGCCAGCGAACAGGTGGTGTTTGGCGAGACCCAGTACTTC.

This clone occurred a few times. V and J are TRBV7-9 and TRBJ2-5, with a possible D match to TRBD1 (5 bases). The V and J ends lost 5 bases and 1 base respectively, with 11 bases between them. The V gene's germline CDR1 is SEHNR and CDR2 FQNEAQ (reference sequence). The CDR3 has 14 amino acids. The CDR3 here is CASSHDSLQETQYF. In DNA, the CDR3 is TGTGCCAGCAGCCATGACAGCCTCCAAGAGACCCAGTACTTC.

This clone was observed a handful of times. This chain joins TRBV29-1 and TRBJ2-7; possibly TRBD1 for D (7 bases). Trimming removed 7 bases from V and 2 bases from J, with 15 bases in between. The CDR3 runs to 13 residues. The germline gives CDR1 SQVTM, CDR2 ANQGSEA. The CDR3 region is CSAAGTEAYEQYF. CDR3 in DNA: TGCAGCGCCGCGGGGACAGAAGCCTACGAGCAGTACTTC.